The 31 T cell receptor beta chains reported below all come from one sample, sequenced in a study of shared clonotypes between healthy human individuals. The assay was immunoSEQ multiplex PCR, and TCRdb's table has in-frame clones only and misses some. Of approximately 840,000 clones in the sample, 90% to 98% were seen once. CD8 cells classed as naive were CD45RO-negative and positively selected for CCR7, excluding terminally differentiated effector memory CD45RA+ cells. Sequences were obtained from naive CD8+ T cells sorted from blood. Every receptor here comes from a man under 40 in good health.

The V call is TRBV9, the J call TRBJ2-7; D gene uncertain. V lost 0 bases and J lost 4, with 11 bases in between. Looked up from germline, CDR1 is SGDLS and CDR2 is YYNGEE. This CDR3 is 14 amino acids long. The CDR3 sequence is CASSVGGRRYEQYF. Here the CDR3 DNA reads TGTGCCAGCAGCGTAGGAGGCAGGCGGTACGAGCAGTACTTC.

The chain is built from TRBV19 and TRBJ2-2; 14 positions agree with TRBD2. From germline, CDR1 is LNHDA and CDR2 SQIVND (reference sequence). The CDR3 runs to 21 residues. The V and J ends lost 6 bases and 2 bases, in that order; junction bases with no gene match: 17. The CDR3 sequence is CASSTPFPGLAGDGNTGELFF. CDR3 nucleotide sequence: TGTGCCAGTAGCACCCCATTTCCGGGACTAGCGGGAGACGGAAACACCGGGGAGCTGTTTTTT.

This sequence joins TRBV27 and TRBJ2-7, with TRBD1 as a possible D gene (5 bases). From germline, CDR1 is MNHEY and CDR2 SMNVEV (reference sequence). The length of the CDR3 is 19 residues. Trimming pared 0 bases from V and 0 bases from J, leaving 21 bases between. The DNA of the CDR3 is TGTGCCAGCAGTTTATCACCCCCCCCAGGGCCCCGAAGCTCCTACGAGCAGTACTTC. This codes for CASSLSPPPGPRSSYEQYF.

The chain couples TRBV4-1 to TRBJ2-1, with no clear D. The length of the CDR3 is 16 residues. The V end lost 0 bases, the J end lost 0 bases, and 9 bases lay between the germline ends. The germline CDR1 and CDR2 sequences are MGHRA and YSYEKL. This CDR3 is CASSQDGGPSYNEQFF. In DNA, the CDR3 is TGCGCCAGCAGCCAAGATGGCGGACCCTCCTACAATGAGCAGTTCTTC.

This clone occurred once. J is TRBJ2-1 and V is TRBV7-8; 8 bases line up with TRBD2. The V segment lost 3 bases and the J segment 0 bases; nucleotides outside the gene matches: 4. The germline gives CDR1 SGHVS, CDR2 FQNEAQ. CDR3 length: 16 amino acids. For the CDR3, the DNA is TGTGCCAGCAGCTTTCAACTAGCGGACTCCTACAATGAGCAGTTCTTC. Protein sequence: CASSFQLADSYNEQFF.

This rearrangement joins TRBV9 to TRBJ2-3; D is perhaps TRBD2 (6 bases). Germline V gene data show CDR1 as SGDLS and CDR2 as YYNGEE. The V gene lost 4 bases and the J gene lost 6 bases, with 9 bases spanning the gap. This CDR3 has 12 residues. The DNA for the CDR3 is TGTGCCAGCAGCCCGGGGAGGGATACGCAGTATTTT. Translated: CASSPGRDTQYF.

The gene calls are TRBV5-5 and TRBJ2-7; D gene uncertain. V was trimmed by 3 bases and J by 2 bases, leaving 3 bases between them. The CDR3 sequence is 11 residues long. Germline V CDR1 and CDR2: SGHKS, YYEKEE (reference sequence). The CDR3 DNA follows: TGTGCCAGCAGCTATACCTACGAGCAGTACTTC. Translation gives CASSYTYEQYF.

The rearrangement links TRBV6-6 to TRBJ1-2, with a tentative D call TRBD1 (5 bases). This CDR3 has 14 residues. CDR1 and CDR2 from the germline V gene are MNHNY and SVGAGI (reference sequence). The germline V and J ends were trimmed by 2 bases and 8 bases, with 15 bases remaining between them. The CDR3 DNA sequence: TGTGCCAGCAGTTACGCGGACACGCGCGGCGGCTACACCTTC. Its protein product is CASSYADTRGGYTF.

This chain joins TRBV7-9 and TRBJ2-5; 9 bases agree with TRBD1. The V gene end was trimmed by 5 bases and the J gene end by 5 bases; junction bases not matched to a gene: 15. The CDR3 has 17 amino acids. The germline V gene has CDR1 SEHNR and CDR2 FQNEAQ (reference sequence). CDR3 bases: TGTGCCAGCAGCCAAATCGGGACAGGGATTCTATTGGAGACCCAGTACTTC. Protein sequence: CASSQIGTGILLETQYF.

The V and J genes are TRBV11-2 and TRBJ2-7; 8 positions agree with TRBD2. This CDR3 contains 13 residues. V trimming: 1 base; J trimming: 6 bases; junction bases outside the gene matches: 2. The germline V gene encodes CDR1 SGHAT and CDR2 FQNNGV. The CDR3 here is CASSLGTSSEQYF. CDR3 DNA sequence: TGTGCCAGCAGCTTAGGGACTAGCTCCGAGCAGTACTTC.

This clone was observed a single time. This chain connects TRBV2 to TRBJ2-7; tentative D call: TRBD1 (5 bases). The germline V gene has CDR1 SNHLY and CDR2 FYNNEI. Trimming shortened V by 2 bases and J by 1 base, and 9 bases separated the two germline ends. The length of the CDR3 is 14 residues. The chain's CDR3 is CASSELPGSYEQYF. The CDR3 coding sequence is TGTGCCAGCAGTGAACTACCAGGGTCCTACGAGCAGTACTTC.

This clone was counted once. This chain connects TRBV7-9 to TRBJ2-4; a weak D match, TRBD1 (6 bases). Between the trimmed V and J ends, which lost 5 bases and 9 bases, there was a span of 17 bases. Germline values: CDR1 SEHNR, CDR2 FQNEAQ (reference sequence). The CDR3 contains 14 residues. The CDR3 spells CASSQTGSQGIQYF. Written as DNA, the CDR3 is TGTGCCAGCAGCCAGACAGGCTCACAGGGCATTCAGTACTTC. Full variable domain (rest looked up from reference TRBV7-9 and TRBJ2-4): DTGVSQNPRHKITKRGQNVTFRCDPISEHNRLYWYRQTLGQGPEFLTYFQNEAQLEKSRLLSDRFSAERPKGSFSTLEIQRTEQGDSAMYLCASSQTGSQGIQYFGAGTRLSVL.

The chain links TRBV7-9 to TRBJ1-1; the D gene is possibly TRBD1 (5 bases). Germline lookup yields CDR1 SEHNR and CDR2 FQNEAQ (reference sequence). There are 14 residues in the CDR3. The V and J ends lost 3 bases and 5 bases respectively, with 13 bases between them. This CDR3 reads CASSFTPGVTEAFF. CDR3 sequence (DNA): TGTGCCAGCAGCTTTACCCCGGGGGTAACTGAAGCTTTCTTT.

The gene calls are TRBV9 and TRBJ1-2; maybe TRBD1 (6 bases). The ends were cut back, 6 bases at V and 8 bases at J, with 17 bases in the middle. Germline CDR1 SGDLS, CDR2 YYNGEE. The CDR3 has 13 residues. The CDR3 reads CASTTRTGNGYTF. In nucleotides, the CDR3 is TGTGCCAGCACTACAAGAACAGGGAACGGCTACACCTTC.

This chain links TRBV10-2 with TRBJ2-1; D unclear. In germline, CDR1 is WSHSY, CDR2 SAAADI. V was clipped by 8 bases and J by 5 bases, with 19 bases between them. The CDR3 loop spans 15 amino acids. CDR3 loop: CASGNGPNENNEQFF. DNA for the CDR3: TGCGCCAGCGGGAACGGGCCCAATGAAAACAATGAGCAGTTCTTC.

The chain combines TRBV28 with TRBJ1-3, with D tentatively TRBD1 (5 bases). CDR3 length equals 14 residues. From germline, CDR1 is MDHEN and CDR2 SYDVKM. V gave up 6 bases and J gave up 6 bases, with 15 bases separating them. DNA of the CDR3: TGTGCCAGCAGCGGGGGGGAAGTTGAAAACACCATATATTTT. Its translation: CASSGGEVENTIYF. Drawing the rest from reference TRBV28 and TRBJ1-3, the complete variable domain is DVKVTQSSRYLVKRTGEKVFLECVQDMDHENMFWYRQDPGLGLRLIYFSYDVKMKEKGDIPEGYSVSREKKERFSLILESASTNQTSMYLCASSGGEVENTIYFGEGSWLTVV.

The CDR3, as DNA: TGTGCCAGCAGCCAAGATATTATGGGTGAAAGTCCTGGGGCCAACGTCCTGACTTTC. It encodes CASSQDIMGESPGANVLTF. The chain uses TRBV4-2 and TRBJ2-6; D is unclear. The CDR3 is 19 residues long. Trimming took 0 bases from V and 2 from J, leaving 17 bases between them. The germline V gene has CDR1 LGHNA and CDR2 YNFKEQ.

V gene TRBV7-9 combines with J gene TRBJ2-1, with 11 bases that match TRBD2. Germline trimming cut 1 base from V and 8 bases from J; bases unmatched to any gene: 1. The CDR3 sequence is 14 residues long. Per the germline V gene, CDR1 is SEHNR and CDR2 is FQNEAQ (reference sequence). As DNA, the CDR3 is TGTGCCAGCAGCTTAGAGGGACTAGCGGATGAGCAGTTCTTC. This encodes CASSLEGLADEQFF.

The rearrangement uses TRBV4-1 and TRBJ2-7, with TRBD1 matching 8 bases. The germline CDR1 and CDR2 sequences are MGHRA and YSYEKL. J gave up 3 bases and V 3 bases, and 10 bases lay outside the gene matches. The CDR3 contains 16 residues. CDR3 region: CASSQGTGTGNYEQYF. The CDR3 DNA reads TGCGCCAGCAGCCAGGGGACCGGGACAGGAAACTACGAGCAGTACTTC.

The genes are TRBV6-6 and TRBJ2-1; perhaps D is TRBD1 or TRBD2 (6 bases each). Germline V gene sequence: CDR1 MNHNY, CDR2 SVGAGI (reference sequence). The V end lost 2 bases, the J end lost 7 bases, and 9 bases lay between the germline ends. The CDR3 covers 13 residues. CDR3 coding DNA: TGTGCCAGCAGTTACCGGGGGCCAAATGAGCAGTTCTTC. It yields the protein CASSYRGPNEQFF.

This chain joins TRBV5-1 and TRBJ2-7; 7 bases agree with TRBD2. Germline V lookup: CDR1 SGHRS, CDR2 YFSETQ. Trimming cost V 2 bases and J 4 bases; bases outside gene matches: 6. This CDR3 comprises 14 residues. In DNA form, the CDR3 reads TGCGCCAGCAGCTTAGGCGGGAGCTTATACGAGCAGTACTTC. It specifies CASSLGGSLYEQYF.

This rearrangement joins TRBV29-1 to TRBJ2-4; the D gene is possibly TRBD1 (6 bases). Germline V gene sequence: CDR1 SQVTM, CDR2 ANQGSEA. Trimming left V 4 bases short and J 4 bases short, with 14 bases between. This CDR3 contains 14 residues. CDR3 loop: CSVVSQDSKNIQYF. The CDR3 DNA sequence: TGCAGCGTTGTAAGTCAGGACAGTAAAAACATTCAGTACTTC.

This chain joins TRBV5-1 and TRBJ2-7; D remains unclear. The CDR3 totals 18 residues. Germline assignment: CDR1 SGHRS and CDR2 YFSETQ. Trimming stripped 4 bases from V and 0 bases from J, with 23 bases between. The CDR3 bases are TGCGCCAGCAGCCCGTTTGGAGTGCAGGAAATATCCTCCTACGAGCAGTACTTC. This codes for CASSPFGVQEISSYEQYF.

Worth noting for this clone: In the same sample, other DNA sequences code for this CDR3. The V and J genes are TRBV4-1 and TRBJ2-7, with 14 bases fitting TRBD2. Germline CDR1 reads MGHRA; CDR2 reads YSYEKL. Trimming took 6 bases from V and 3 from J; bases not matched to a gene: 7. The CDR3 runs 16 residues. The CDR3, as DNA: TGCGCCAGCAGTCATCCGACTAGCGGGAGGGACTACGAGCAGTACTTC. This encodes CASSHPTSGRDYEQYF.

The chain has TRBV6-1 and TRBJ2-7, with D possibly TRBD2 on 5 matching bases. This CDR3 spans 12 amino acids. In germline, CDR1 is MNHNS, CDR2 SASEGT. Trimming took 6 bases from V and 3 from J, leaving 9 bases between them. In nucleotides, the CDR3 is TGTGCCAGCAGACCAGAGGGCTACGAGCAGTACTTC. Amino acid sequence: CASRPEGYEQYF.

The rearrangement joins TRBV9 to TRBJ2-2; the match to TRBD2 covers 11 bases. V shed 6 bases, J shed 2 bases, and the junction held 6 bases outside the gene matches. This CDR3 contains 16 residues. The germline CDR1 and CDR2 sequences are SGDLS and YYNGEE. In DNA form, the CDR3 reads TGTGCCAGCACAAATCTAGCGGGAGGAAACACCGGGGAGCTGTTTTTT. Protein product: CASTNLAGGNTGELFF. Using reference TRBV9 and TRBJ2-2 for the parts outside the CDR3, the full variable domain is DSGVTQTPKHLITATGQRVTLRCSPRSGDLSVYWYQQSLDQGLQFLIQYYNGEERAKGNILERFSAQQFPDLHSELNLSSLELGDSALYFCASTNLAGGNTGELFFGEGSRLTVL.

V gene TRBV6-6 combines with J gene TRBJ2-5; 8 nucleotides match TRBD2. CDR3 length: 14 residues. CDR1 is MNHNY and CDR2 is SVGAGI in the germline V gene (reference sequence). Germline trimming cut 4 bases from V and 1 base from J; bases unmatched to any gene: 2. CDR3 amino acids: CASSWTSPQETQYF. In DNA form, the CDR3 reads TGTGCCAGCAGTTGGACTAGCCCCCAAGAGACCCAGTACTTC.

The J gene is TRBJ2-1, the V gene TRBV11-2; D possibly corresponds to TRBD2 (5 bases). Trimming left V 3 bases short and J 8 bases short, with 14 bases between. CDR1 is SGHAT and CDR2 is FQNNGV in the germline V gene. The CDR3 spans 14 residues. This CDR3 reads CASSFGLAEDEQFF. CDR3 nucleotides: TGTGCCAGCAGCTTTGGGCTAGCCGAGGATGAGCAGTTCTTC.

Remarks on this clone: This CDR3 is also generated by other DNA sequences in the sample. The CDR3 nucleotides read TGCGCCAGCAGCTTGTCATTGTCCTACGAGCAGTACTTC. It codes for CASSLSLSYEQYF. V and J are TRBV5-1 and TRBJ2-7, with unresolved D. This CDR3 comprises 13 residues. CDR1 SGHRS and CDR2 YFSETQ come from the germline V gene. V was shortened by 1 base and J by 1 base, with 6 bases between the two germline ends. Based on the CDR3 plus reference TRBV5-1 and TRBJ2-7, the full variable domain is KAGVTQTPRYLIKTRGQQVTLSCSPISGHRSVSWYQQTPGQGLQFLFEYFSETQRNKGNFPGRFSGRQFSNSRSEMNVSTLELGDSALYLCASSLSLSYEQYFGPGTRLTVT.

The gene calls are TRBV11-2 and TRBJ1-1, with a possible D match to TRBD1 (5 bases). The V gene's germline CDR1 is SGHAT and CDR2 FQNNGV. The CDR3 runs to 14 residues. V gave up 7 bases and J gave up 2 bases, with 14 bases separating them. The CDR3 sequence is CASTLGDSNTEAFF. The CDR3 coding sequence is TGTGCCAGCACTCTAGGGGATTCCAACACTGAAGCTTTCTTT.

The chain uses TRBV6-6 and TRBJ2-2; TRBD2 matches 7 bases. Germline lookup yields CDR1 MNHNY and CDR2 SVGAGI (reference sequence). Trimming removed 4 bases from V and 4 bases from J; junction bases left unmatched: 6. The CDR3 runs to 15 residues. In DNA form, the CDR3 reads TGTGCCAGCAGTTGGACGCGGGAGATCACCGGGGAGCTGTTTTTT. Protein: CASSWTREITGELFF.